This T cell receptor beta chain was sequenced during a study of siplizumab effects on memory and regulatory T cells. Method: immunoSEQ multiplex PCR; TCRdb's copy keeps in-frame clones and lacks some. The sample holds about 63,000 clones, over 80% seen once. V lost 5 bases and J lost 4; bases outside the gene matches: 7. CDR1 is SGHTA and CDR2 is FQGNSA in the germline V gene. The CDR3 runs 16 residues. The V call is TRBV7-2, the J call TRBJ2-3; 12 bases agree with TRBD2. The sequenced sample consisted of memory CD4+ T cells sorted from blood. The clonotype comes from a human donor in good health. CDR3 region: CASSQSSGRGADTQYF. CDR3 bases: TGTGCCAGCAGCCAATCTAGCGGGAGGGGCGCAGATACGCAGTATTTT.